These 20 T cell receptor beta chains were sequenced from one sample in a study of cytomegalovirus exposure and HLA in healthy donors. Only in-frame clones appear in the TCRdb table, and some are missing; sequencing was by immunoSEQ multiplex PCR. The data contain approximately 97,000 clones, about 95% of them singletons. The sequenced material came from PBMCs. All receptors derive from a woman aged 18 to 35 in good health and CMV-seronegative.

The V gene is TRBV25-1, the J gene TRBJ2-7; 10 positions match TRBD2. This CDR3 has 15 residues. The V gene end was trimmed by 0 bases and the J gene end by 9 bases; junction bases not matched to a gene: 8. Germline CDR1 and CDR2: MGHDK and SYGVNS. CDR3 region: CASSEYISGGPRQYF. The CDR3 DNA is TGTGCCAGCAGTGAATATATTAGCGGGGGGCCACGGCAGTACTTC.

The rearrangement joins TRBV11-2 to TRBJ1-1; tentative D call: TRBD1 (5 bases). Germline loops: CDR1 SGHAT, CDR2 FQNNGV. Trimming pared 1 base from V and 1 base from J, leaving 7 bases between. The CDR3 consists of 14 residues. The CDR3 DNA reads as TGTGCCAGCAGCTTAGTAGGGGAGAACACTGAAGCTTTCTTT. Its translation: CASSLVGENTEAFF.

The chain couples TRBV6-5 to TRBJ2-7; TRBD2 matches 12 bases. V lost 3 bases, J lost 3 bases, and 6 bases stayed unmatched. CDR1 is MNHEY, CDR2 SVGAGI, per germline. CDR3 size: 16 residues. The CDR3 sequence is CASSYISTSGGYEQYF. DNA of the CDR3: TGTGCCAGCAGTTATATATCGACTAGCGGGGGCTACGAGCAGTACTTC.

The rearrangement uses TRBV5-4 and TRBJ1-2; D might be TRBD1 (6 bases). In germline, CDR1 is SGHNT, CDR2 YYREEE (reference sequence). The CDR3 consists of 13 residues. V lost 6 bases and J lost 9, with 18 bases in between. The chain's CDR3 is CASTAQGGVSYTF. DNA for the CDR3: TGTGCCAGCACCGCACAGGGTGGTGTTAGCTACACCTTC. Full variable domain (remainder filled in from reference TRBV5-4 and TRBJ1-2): ETGVTQSPTHLIKTRGQQVTLRCSSQSGHNTVSWYQQALGQGPQFIFQYYREEENGRGNFPPRFSGLQFPNYSSELNVNALELDDSALYLCASTAQGGVSYTFGSGTRLTVV.

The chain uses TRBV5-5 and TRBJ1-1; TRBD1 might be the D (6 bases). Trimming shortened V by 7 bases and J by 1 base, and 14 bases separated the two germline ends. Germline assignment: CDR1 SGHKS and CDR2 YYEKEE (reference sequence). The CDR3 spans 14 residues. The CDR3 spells CASGAGHSNTEAFF. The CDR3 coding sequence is TGTGCCAGCGGAGCGGGACATTCGAACACTGAAGCTTTCTTT.

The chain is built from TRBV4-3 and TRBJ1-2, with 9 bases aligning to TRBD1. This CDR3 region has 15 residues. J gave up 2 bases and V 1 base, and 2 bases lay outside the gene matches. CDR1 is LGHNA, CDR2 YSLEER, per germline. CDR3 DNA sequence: TGCGCCAGCAGCCAAGCGGGGACAGGGAACTATGGCTACACCTTC. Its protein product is CASSQAGTGNYGYTF.

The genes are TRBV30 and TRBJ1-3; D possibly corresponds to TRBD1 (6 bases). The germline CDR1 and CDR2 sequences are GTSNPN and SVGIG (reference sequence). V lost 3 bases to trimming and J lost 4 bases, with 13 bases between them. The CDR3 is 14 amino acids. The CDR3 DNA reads TGTGCCTGGAGAGAGTCAGGGGCCGGAAACACCATATATTTT. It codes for CAWRESGAGNTIYF.

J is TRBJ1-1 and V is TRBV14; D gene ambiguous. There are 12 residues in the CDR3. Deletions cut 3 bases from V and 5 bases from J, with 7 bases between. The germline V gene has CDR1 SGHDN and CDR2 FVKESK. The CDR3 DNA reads TGTGCCAGCAGCCATCTAAGAACTGAAGCTTTCTTT. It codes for CASSHLRTEAFF.

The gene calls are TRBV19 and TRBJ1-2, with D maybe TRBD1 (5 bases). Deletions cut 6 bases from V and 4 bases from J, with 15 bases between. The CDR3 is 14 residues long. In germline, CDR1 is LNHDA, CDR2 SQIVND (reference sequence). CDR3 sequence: CASSDTRGGYGYTF. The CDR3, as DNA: TGTGCCAGTAGCGACACCCGCGGGGGCTATGGCTACACCTTC.

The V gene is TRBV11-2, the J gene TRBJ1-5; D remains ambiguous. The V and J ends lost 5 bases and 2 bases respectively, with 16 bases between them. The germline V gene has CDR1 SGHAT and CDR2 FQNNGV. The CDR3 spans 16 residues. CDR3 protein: CASSPESRGGNQPQHF. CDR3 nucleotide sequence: TGTGCCAGCAGCCCAGAGAGTCGGGGTGGCAATCAGCCCCAGCATTTT.

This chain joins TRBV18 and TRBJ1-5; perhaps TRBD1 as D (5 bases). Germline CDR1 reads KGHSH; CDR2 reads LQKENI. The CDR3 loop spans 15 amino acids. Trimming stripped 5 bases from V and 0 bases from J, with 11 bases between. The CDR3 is CASSSDRASNQPQHF. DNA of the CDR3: TGTGCCAGCTCATCAGACAGAGCTAGCAATCAGCCCCAGCATTTT.

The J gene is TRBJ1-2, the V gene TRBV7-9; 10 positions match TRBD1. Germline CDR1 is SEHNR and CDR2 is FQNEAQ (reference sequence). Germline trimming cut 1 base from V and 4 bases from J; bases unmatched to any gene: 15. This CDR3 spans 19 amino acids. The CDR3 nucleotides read TGTGCCAGCAGCTTAGATTTCCCGGGACAGGGGTATAAGTCCTATGGCTACACCTTC. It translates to CASSLDFPGQGYKSYGYTF.

The CDR3, as DNA: TGTGCCAGCAGCCACAGGGGGCCCGGGGAGCTGTTTTTT. Protein product: CASSHRGPGELFF. This rearrangement joins TRBV5-6 to TRBJ2-2, with 9 nucleotides matching TRBD1. Germline assignment: CDR1 SGHDT and CDR2 YYEEEE. V lost 4 bases and J lost 6; bases outside the gene matches: 1. There are 13 residues in the CDR3.

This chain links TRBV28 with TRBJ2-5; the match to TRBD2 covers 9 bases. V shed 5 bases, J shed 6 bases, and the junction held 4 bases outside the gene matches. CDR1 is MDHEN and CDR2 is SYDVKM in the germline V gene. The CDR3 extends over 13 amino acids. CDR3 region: CASSPSGVKTQYF. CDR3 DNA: TGTGCCAGCAGTCCTAGCGGGGTTAAGACCCAGTACTTC.

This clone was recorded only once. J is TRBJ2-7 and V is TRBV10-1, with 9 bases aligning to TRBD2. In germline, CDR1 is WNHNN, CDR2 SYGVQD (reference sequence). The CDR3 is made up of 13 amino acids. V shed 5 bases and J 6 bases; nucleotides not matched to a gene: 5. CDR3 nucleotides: TGCGCCAGCAGTTATGGACTAGCGCGCGAGCAGTACTTC. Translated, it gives CASSYGLAREQYF.

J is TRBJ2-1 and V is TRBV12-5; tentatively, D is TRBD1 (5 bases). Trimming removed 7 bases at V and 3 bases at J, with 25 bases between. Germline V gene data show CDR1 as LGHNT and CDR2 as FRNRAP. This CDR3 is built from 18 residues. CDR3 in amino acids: CASADPPGQGGDYNEQFF. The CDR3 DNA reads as TGTGCTAGTGCCGATCCCCCCGGGCAGGGTGGAGACTACAATGAGCAGTTCTTC.

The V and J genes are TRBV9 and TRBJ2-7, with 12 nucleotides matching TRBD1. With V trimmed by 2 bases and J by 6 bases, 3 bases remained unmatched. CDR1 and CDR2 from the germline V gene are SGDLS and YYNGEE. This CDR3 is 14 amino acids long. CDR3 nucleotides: TGTGCCAGCAGCGTGGGGACAGGGGGCTTCGAGCAGTACTTC. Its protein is CASSVGTGGFEQYF.

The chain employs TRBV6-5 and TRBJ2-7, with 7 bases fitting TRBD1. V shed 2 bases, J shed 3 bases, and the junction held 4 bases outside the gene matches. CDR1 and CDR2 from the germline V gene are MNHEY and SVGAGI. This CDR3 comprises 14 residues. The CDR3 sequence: CASSYGRQGYEQYF. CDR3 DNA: TGTGCCAGCAGTTACGGAAGACAGGGCTACGAGCAGTACTTC.

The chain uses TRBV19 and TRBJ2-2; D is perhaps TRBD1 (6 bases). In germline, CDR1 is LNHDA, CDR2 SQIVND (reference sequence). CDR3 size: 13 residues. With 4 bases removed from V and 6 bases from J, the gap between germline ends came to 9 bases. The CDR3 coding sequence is TGTGCCAGTAGTACGACAGGACCCGGGGAGCTGTTTTTT. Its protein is CASSTTGPGELFF.

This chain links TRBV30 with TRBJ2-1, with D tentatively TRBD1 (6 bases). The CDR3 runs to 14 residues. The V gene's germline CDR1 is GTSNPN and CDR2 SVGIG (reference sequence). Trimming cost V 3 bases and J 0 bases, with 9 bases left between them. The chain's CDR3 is CAWRGAGSYNEQFF. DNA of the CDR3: TGTGCCTGGAGGGGGGCGGGCTCCTACAATGAGCAGTTCTTC.